This T cell receptor beta chain originates from a study of T cell responses to AZD1222 COVID-19 vaccine. The data were produced by immunoSEQ multiplex PCR, yet TCRdb's version contains in-frame clones alone and is incomplete. The sample holds some 97,000 clones, approximately 87% seen once. CDR3 size: 15 residues. V dropped 5 bases and J dropped 3 bases, with 14 bases sitting between them. Looked up from germline, CDR1 is SGHTA and CDR2 is FQGTGA. The chain couples TRBV7-3 to TRBJ1-5; tentatively, D is TRBD1 (6 bases). The TCR was taken from an adult in good health. The source material was peripheral blood, sampled on day 0 of AZD1222 vaccination. CDR3 nucleotides: TGTGCCAGCAGCCCACAGGGAGGGCCCAATCAGCCCCAGCATTTT. Encoded protein: CASSPQGGPNQPQHF.